This T cell receptor (beta chain) came from a study of shared T cell receptors in the human thymus. The V gene lost 3 bases and the J gene lost 4 bases, with 19 bases spanning the gap. Germline V gives CDR1 LGHNA, CDR2 YNFKEQ. CDR3 length equals 16 residues. Sequenced by immunoSEQ multiplex PCR; TCRdb stores in-frame clones only, minus some. The sample has about 730,000 clones; 70% to 90% are singletons. These data were also reused for a study on human thymus T cells. This second study notes: Donors were healthy Finnish infants having corrective surgery for congenital heart defects. During corrective heart surgery, resections were taken, and the thymus tissue came from them. Use of V and J genes seemed skewed within the thymic and blood repertoires. Related studies noted strongly shared thymic repertoires across unrelated people.

This clonotype was sampled from a girl in the first two years of life with a congenital heart defect. This chain links TRBV4-2 with TRBJ2-7; weak D call: TRBD2 (6 bases). Sequencing input: thymocytes. CDR3 DNA: TGTGCCAGCAGCCAGGGGACTGGAGGATTCCCTTACGAGCAGTACTTC. Amino acids: CASSQGTGGFPYEQYF.